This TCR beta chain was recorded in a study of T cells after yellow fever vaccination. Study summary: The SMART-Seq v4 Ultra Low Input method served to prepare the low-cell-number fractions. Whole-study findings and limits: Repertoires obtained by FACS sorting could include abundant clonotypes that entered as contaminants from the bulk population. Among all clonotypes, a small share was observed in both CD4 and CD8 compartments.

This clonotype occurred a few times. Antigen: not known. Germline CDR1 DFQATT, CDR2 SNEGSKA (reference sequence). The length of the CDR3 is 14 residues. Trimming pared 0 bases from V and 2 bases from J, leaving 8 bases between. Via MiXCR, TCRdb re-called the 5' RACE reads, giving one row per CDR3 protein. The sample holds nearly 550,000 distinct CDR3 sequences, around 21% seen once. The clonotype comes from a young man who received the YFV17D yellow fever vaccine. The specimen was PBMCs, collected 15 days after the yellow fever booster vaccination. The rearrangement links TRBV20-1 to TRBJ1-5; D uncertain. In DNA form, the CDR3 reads TGCAGTGCTAGAGATGGACCACGCAATCAGCCCCAGCATTTT. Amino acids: CSARDGPRNQPQHF.